A selection of T cell receptor beta chains follows, all from one sample in a study of CD8 T cells in ankylosing spondylitis. TCRdb reprocessed the 5' RACE reads via MiXCR and lists one record per CDR3 protein. The sample holds approximately 31,000 distinct CDR3 sequences; about 31% are singletons and the top ten take 35% to 50%. What was sequenced was synovial fluid, either unsorted or a sorted T cell fraction (not recorded which). These receptors were collected from a male donor with ankylosing spondylitis. CDR3s leave out the opening cysteine and the closing phenylalanine or tryptophan. For some rows the clone size is stated as once, few or many, or as a class when expanded; others skip it.

v_gene: TRBV10-3; abundance: few; j_gene: TRBJ2-1; CDR3aa: AISERVEQF
v_gene: TRBV29-1; abundance: few; j_gene: TRBJ2-1; CDR3aa: SVGWGQGAGEQF
v_gene: TRBV11-2; abundance: few; j_gene: TRBJ1-2; CDR3aa: ASSLRVNYGYT
v_gene: TRBV5-4; abundance: few; j_gene: TRBJ1-1; CDR3aa: ASSLTLRGHTEAF
v_gene: TRBV7-2; abundance: many; j_gene: TRBJ2-1; CDR3aa: ASSLGEF
v_gene: TRBV25-1; abundance: -; j_gene: TRBJ2-1; CDR3aa: ASSLAGGPMSFNEQF
v_gene: TRBV6-1; abundance: -; j_gene: TRBJ2-7; CDR3aa: ASSEALPAHYEQY
v_gene: TRBV27; abundance: few; j_gene: TRBJ1-5; CDR3aa: ASSPLAGNQPQH
v_gene: TRBV29-1; abundance: -; j_gene: TRBJ2-7; CDR3aa: SVEVGGRLEQY
v_gene: TRBV20-1; abundance: many; j_gene: TRBJ2-7; CDR3aa: SARDLGTGINYEQY
v_gene: TRBV7-8; abundance: many; j_gene: TRBJ2-1; CDR3aa: ASSLLPSGYNEQF
v_gene: TRBV3-1; abundance: few; j_gene: TRBJ2-3; CDR3aa: ASSQDGEPSTDTQY
v_gene: TRBV20-1; abundance: -; j_gene: TRBJ1-1; CDR3aa: SARIHRGTEAF
v_gene: TRBV7-9; abundance: many; j_gene: TRBJ2-7; CDR3aa: ASRPDGMLSYEQY
v_gene: TRBV10-3; abundance: few; j_gene: TRBJ2-3; CDR3aa: AISEPVTSGRARDTQY